This entry describes one T cell receptor beta chain. What it binds is unknown. RNA was extracted with the RNeasy kit, and a quantity of roughly 0.45 to 1 ug was reverse transcribed using random hexamers. MiXCR, run by TCRdb on the immunoSEQ multiplex PCR reads, gives a single entry per CDR3 protein. This sample has some 130,000 distinct CDR3 sequences; around 94% occur once, and the top ten carry 0.095% to 0.15%. From germline, CDR1 is SEHNR and CDR2 FQNEAQ (reference sequence). The V end lost 3 bases, the J end lost 2 bases, and 8 bases lay between the germline ends. The length of the CDR3 is 14 residues. This record belongs to a study of CD8 T cells in Susac syndrome. Study-wide results and caveats: Individuals included in the TCR sequencing and HLA analysis were acknowledged by the study to be relatively few in number.

The multiple sclerosis controls were treatment-naive patients affected by stable or active relapsing-remitting disease. Through negative isolation, CD4+ and CD8+ T cells were obtained, while TEMRA cells were enriched using FACS. This receptor was identified in a human donor with multiple sclerosis. The material sequenced was CD4+ T cells from PBMCs. The chain has TRBV7-9 and TRBJ1-5, with D maybe TRBD1 (5 bases). CDR3 sequence (DNA): TGTGCCAGCAGCTTGGAGGGGCGCAATCAGCCCCAGCATTTT. Amino acids: CASSLEGRNQPQHF.